The entry that follows covers one TCR beta chain sequence. The data belong to a study of blood T cell repertoires in COVID-19. Study summary: COVID-19 samples from acute and convalescent phases originated in the United States, Italy and Spain.

Trimming removed 8 bases at V and 1 base at J, with 24 bases between. Germline CDR1 ENHRY, CDR2 SYGVKD. The length of the CDR3 is 18 residues. Repertoires were generated with immunoSEQ multiplex PCR, while TCRdb's copy carries only in-frame clones and drops some. The profile shows about 670,000 clones, over 80% of them singletons. Sequenced sample: peripheral blood. The chain uses TRBV10-3 and TRBJ1-3; no clear D. This sequence originates from a young woman with acute or convalescent COVID-19. The CDR3 region is CAIWEGNSFPSSGNTIYF. The CDR3 nucleotides are TGTGCCATCTGGGAGGGAAATTCGTTCCCGTCGTCTGGAAACACCATATATTTT.